The clone carrying this T cell receptor beta chain was counted ten times or more. The sample originates from a study of blood T cells in healthy people across ages. Combining a sample-barcoded 5' primer with a J-beta primer mix, a second PCR ran for 7 to 11 cycles. TCRdb ran MiXCR on the 5' RACE reads and lists one entry per CDR3 protein. The table records 710,000 or so distinct CDR3 sequences, 22% of them present only once. V lost 0 bases, J lost 0 bases, and 4 bases stayed unmatched. The CDR3 has 16 amino acids. The germline gives CDR1 DFQATT, CDR2 SNEGSKA (reference sequence). The receptor comes from a man in his 70s in good health. The rearrangement uses TRBV20-1 and TRBJ1-4; 7 bases are a match to TRBD1. The sequenced material came from blood. In DNA form, the CDR3 reads TGCAGTGCTAGAGATACAGGGGATGCAACTAATGAAAAACTGTTTTTT. This codes for CSARDTGDATNEKLFF.